This T cell receptor beta chain was identified in a study of T cell clonality in common variable immunodeficiency. Study conclusions and caveats: Shared TCRbeta clones were fewer between CVID subjects than controls. CVID patient heterogeneity limited repertoire-clinical complication correlations.

Sequencing input was equivalent genomic DNA from CVID and controls. Method: immunoSEQ multiplex PCR; TCRdb's copy keeps in-frame clones and lacks some. There are about 52,000 clones in the sample, none observed a single time. Germline values: CDR1 SNHLY, CDR2 FYNNEI. V lost 7 bases and J 4 bases, leaving 13 bases between the germline ends. The CDR3 extends over 14 amino acids. Each donor provided 5 to 8 ml of heparinized whole blood. This clone occurred a few times. What it binds is not known. Read coverage stops 3 residues before the CDR3 terminus; the germline J gene supplies the remainder. This TCR was recovered from a person aged 18 to 75 in good health. V is TRBV2 and J is TRBJ2-2, with D hard to call. Sample: peripheral blood mononuclear cells. The CDR3 reads CASTLRSPTGELFF. The part of the CDR3 DNA that was read is TGTGCCAGCACTCTCCGAAGCCCCACCGGGGAG.